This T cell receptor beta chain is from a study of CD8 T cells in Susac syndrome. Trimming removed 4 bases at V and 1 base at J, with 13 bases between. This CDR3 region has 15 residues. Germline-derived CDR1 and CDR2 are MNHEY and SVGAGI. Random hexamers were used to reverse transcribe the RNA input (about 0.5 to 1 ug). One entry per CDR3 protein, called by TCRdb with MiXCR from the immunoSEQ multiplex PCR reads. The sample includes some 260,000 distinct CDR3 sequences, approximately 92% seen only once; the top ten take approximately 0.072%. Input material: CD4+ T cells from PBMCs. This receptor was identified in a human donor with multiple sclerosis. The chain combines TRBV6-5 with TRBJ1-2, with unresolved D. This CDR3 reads CASSSYTTNNYGYTF. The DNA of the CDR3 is TGTGCCAGCAGTTCATACACGACAAATAACTATGGCTACACCTTC.